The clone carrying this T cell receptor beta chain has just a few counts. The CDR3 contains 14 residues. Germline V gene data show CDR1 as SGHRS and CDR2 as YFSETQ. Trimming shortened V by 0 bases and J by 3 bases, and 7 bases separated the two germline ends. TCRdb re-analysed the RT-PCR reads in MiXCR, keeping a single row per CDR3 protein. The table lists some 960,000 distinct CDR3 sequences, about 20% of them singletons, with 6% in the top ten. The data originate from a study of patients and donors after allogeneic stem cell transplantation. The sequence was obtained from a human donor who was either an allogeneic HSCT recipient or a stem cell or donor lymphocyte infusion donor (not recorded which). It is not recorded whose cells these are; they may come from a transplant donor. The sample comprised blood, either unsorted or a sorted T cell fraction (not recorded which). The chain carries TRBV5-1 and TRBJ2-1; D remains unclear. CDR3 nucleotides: TGCGCCAGCAGCTTGGCCTTGATCTACAATGAGCAGTTCTTC. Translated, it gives CASSLALIYNEQFF.